This T cell receptor beta chain originates from a study of neurological immune-mediated disorders. General study points: None of the CDR3 amino acid sequences found in expanded clones was shared across subjects. This suggests that the TCR-beta repertoires were private in all groups.

Libraries used 2 million unsorted PBMCs kept frozen in RNAlater. Many counts were recorded for this clonotype. The antigen remains unidentified. With 10-nucleotide random UMIs included, cDNA was synthesized by 5'RACE. In TCRdb, the 5' RACE reads were re-called with MiXCR into one record per CDR3 protein. The sample lists tens of thousands of distinct CDR3 sequences; roughly 14% were seen once. The germline V gene has CDR1 MNHEY and CDR2 SVGAGI. This CDR3 region has 14 residues. V was trimmed by 0 bases and J by 2 bases, leaving 6 bases between them. This chain connects TRBV6-5 to TRBJ2-3, with a weak D call TRBD1 (5 bases). The material sequenced was PBMCs. The sequence was obtained from a woman in her forties or fifties with HTLV-1-associated myelopathy (HAM/TSP). CDR3 nucleotide sequence: TGTGCCAGCAGTTACTCAGGGGTCACAGATACGCAGTATTTT. It codes for CASSYSGVTDTQYF.